Shown below are 12 T cell receptor beta chains from a single sample sequenced in a study of vaccination and CD4 T cells after COVID-19. Sequenced with the Oncomine TCR Beta short-read assay was DNA taken from cultured CD4+ T cells. TCRdb called the PCR reads again in MiXCR, with one record for every CDR3 protein. The sample lists about 12,000 distinct CDR3 sequences, 50% to 70% occurring once. No antigen has been assigned to these receptors. Treatment meaning: roughly 10-day PBMC culture with coronavirus spike peptide pools or control peptides (ViraFEST assay). The sequenced material came from CD4+ T cells from blood, cultured in vitro. The receptors come from a human donor who had recovered from COVID-19.

The rearrangement uses TRBV20-1 and TRBJ2-7, with D unresolved. The CDR3 contains 14 residues. Trimming took 0 bases from V and 2 from J, leaving 11 bases between them. CDR1 is DFQATT and CDR2 is SNEGSKA in the germline V gene (reference sequence). CDR3 in amino acids: CSARDYQATYEQYF. CDR3 bases: TGCAGTGCTAGAGATTACCAGGCTACCTACGAGCAGTACTTC.

This chain joins TRBV5-4 and TRBJ1-3, with D tentatively TRBD1 (6 bases). The CDR3 runs 17 residues. V shed 4 bases and J shed 4 bases, with 21 bases lying between them. In germline, CDR1 is SGHNT, CDR2 YYREEE (reference sequence). CDR3 sequence reads: CASSTKRTAEVGNTIYF. The CDR3 DNA reads TGTGCCAGCAGCACAAAACGGACAGCCGAGGTGGGAAACACCATATATTTT.

This clonotype was observed once. The rearrangement links TRBV9 to TRBJ2-1, with D possibly being TRBD2 (5 bases). The CDR3 contains 14 residues. The V end was cut by 0 bases, the J end by 9 bases, with 13 bases between. Germline values: CDR1 SGDLS, CDR2 YYNGEE. CDR3 coding DNA: TGTGCCAGCAGCGTAGGGCTGACGGGGAGTGAGCAGTTCTTC. It codes for CASSVGLTGSEQFF.

The chain has TRBV30 and TRBJ1-5; D uncertain. V was shortened by 1 base and J by 1 base, with 2 bases between the two germline ends. The CDR3 spans 12 residues. In germline, CDR1 is GTSNPN, CDR2 SVGIG (reference sequence). This chain's CDR3 is CAWSESNQPQHF. CDR3 DNA sequence: TGTGCCTGGAGTGAGAGCAATCAGCCCCAGCATTTT.

This chain joins TRBV15 and TRBJ1-5; tentatively, D is TRBD1 (6 bases). V shed 3 bases and J shed 3 bases, with 9 bases lying between them. This CDR3 region has 14 residues. Per the germline V gene, CDR1 is LNHNV and CDR2 is YYDKDF (reference sequence). The CDR3 sequence: CATSRDRFNQPQHF. CDR3 nucleotide sequence: TGTGCCACCAGCAGGGACAGATTCAATCAGCCCCAGCATTTT.

This clonotype was seen only a few times. This chain connects TRBV28 to TRBJ2-1, with 8 nucleotides matching TRBD2. V trimming: 7 bases; J trimming: 6 bases; junction bases outside the gene matches: 11. Germline V gene sequence: CDR1 MDHEN, CDR2 SYDVKM. The CDR3 runs to 15 residues. The CDR3 protein is CASTQAGVYGNEQFF. The CDR3 DNA follows: TGTGCCAGCACCCAAGCGGGAGTCTATGGCAATGAGCAGTTCTTC.

J is TRBJ2-5 and V is TRBV2, with TRBD2 identical over 7 bases. The V gene's germline CDR1 is SNHLY and CDR2 FYNNEI. The trim removed 7 bases at V and 7 bases at J, leaving 15 bases unmatched. CDR3 length: 15 amino acids. DNA of the CDR3: TGTGCCAGCAATTCCCAGGGCTCGGGGGGAGGGACCCAGTACTTC. It yields the protein CASNSQGSGGGTQYF.

The chain uses TRBV12-3 or TRBV12-4 and TRBJ1-2; maybe TRBD1 (6 bases). The CDR3 is made up of 13 amino acids. Trimming left V 5 bases short and J 5 bases short, with 12 bases between. CDR3 sequence (DNA): TGTGCCAGCAGTCCGACTGGGACATATGGCTACACCTTC. This encodes CASSPTGTYGYTF.

The chain is built from TRBV7-9 and TRBJ2-7, with 10 bases matching TRBD1. This CDR3 comprises 14 residues. V trimming: 4 bases; J trimming: 4 bases; junction bases outside the gene matches: 4. The germline V gene encodes CDR1 SEHNR and CDR2 FQNEAQ (reference sequence). This CDR3 is CASSYRQGAYEQYF. CDR3 DNA: TGTGCCAGCAGCTACAGACAGGGGGCTTACGAGCAGTACTTC.

The chain recombines TRBV10-3 with TRBJ1-1; the D gene is possibly TRBD1 (5 bases). Germline CDR1 is ENHRY and CDR2 is SYGVKD. V was cut by 7 bases and J by 4 bases, with 16 bases left in between. This CDR3 is built from 14 residues. The CDR3 is CAIKESGQGTEAFF. CDR3 bases: TGTGCCATCAAAGAGAGTGGCCAGGGCACTGAAGCTTTCTTT.

This clonotype was observed a few times. The rearrangement uses TRBV5-1 and TRBJ2-5, with 8 bases that match TRBD2. After removal of 5 bases from V and 5 bases from J, the junction contained 8 bases not matched to a gene. Germline lookup yields CDR1 SGHRS and CDR2 YFSETQ. This CDR3 region has 14 residues. CDR3 sequence (DNA): TGCGCCAGCAGTTTATTAGCGGGAAAGGAGACCCAGTACTTC. Its translation: CASSLLAGKETQYF.

V usage is TRBV12-3 or TRBV12-4 and J usage is TRBJ2-7, with 10 bases identical to TRBD2. V was clipped by 7 bases and J by 7 bases; unmatched bases: 10. The CDR3 has 14 amino acids. Here the CDR3 DNA reads TGTGCCAGCACCTCAGCGGGAGGGCCGTATGAGCAGTACTTC. Its translation is CASTSAGGPYEQYF.